The clone carrying this T cell receptor beta chain occurred once. Its antigen is as yet unknown. This sample is drawn from a study of graft-versus-host responses after intestinal transplantation. Study details: Multivisceral, liver-intestinal, or isolated intestinal transplants were received by the recipients. General observations from the study: Some patients had graft-donor T cell macrochimerism, and their allografts showed high graft-versus-host to host-versus-graft clonal ratios.

Germline assignment: CDR1 MNHEY and CDR2 SVGAGI. The CDR3 is 14 residues long. V was shortened by 0 bases and J by 6 bases, with 9 bases between the two germline ends. Some clones are missing from TCRdb's copy, which holds only in-frame ones; the method was immunoSEQ multiplex PCR. The table shows about 120,000 clones, with approximately 95% occurring only once. The specimen comprised unstimulated CD8+ T cells sorted from spleen or lymph node cells, sampled before intestinal transplant. The sequence came from a human donor who received an intestinal transplant. V usage is TRBV6-5 and J usage is TRBJ2-1, with D perhaps TRBD2 (6 bases). DNA of the CDR3: TGTGCCAGCAGTTACTCGGGGGGTTCCAATGAGCAGTTCTTC. Amino acid sequence: CASSYSGGSNEQFF.